One TCR beta chain is described in this entry. During active infection, Seattle patients enrolled and were then monitored through disease. The V gene lost 4 bases and the J gene lost 5 bases, with 20 bases spanning the gap. The CDR3 has 16 residues. Germline V CDR1 and CDR2: MNHEY, SVGAGI. This specimen belongs to a study of blood T cell repertoires in COVID-19. Here immunoSEQ multiplex PCR was the method, and the copy in TCRdb shows in-frame clones only, minus some. This table has some 80,000 clones, approximately 85% appearing once. This chain links TRBV6-5 with TRBJ2-5, with a possible D match to TRBD2 (7 bases). Sequencing input: peripheral blood. This receptor was taken from a man in his fifties with COVID-19, enrolled during active disease. The CDR3 region is CASSFAGRGRRETQYF. The CDR3 bases are TGTGCCAGCAGTTTCGCCGGGCGGGGGCGTAGGGAGACCCAGTACTTC.